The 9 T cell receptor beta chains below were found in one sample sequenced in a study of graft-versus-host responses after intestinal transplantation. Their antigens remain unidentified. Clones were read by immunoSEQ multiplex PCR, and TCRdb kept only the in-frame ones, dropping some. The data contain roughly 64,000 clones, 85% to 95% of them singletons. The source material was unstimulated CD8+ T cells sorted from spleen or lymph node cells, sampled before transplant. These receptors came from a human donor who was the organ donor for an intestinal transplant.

CDR3 bases: TGTGCCAGCAGCGTAGCGAGGACTAGCGGGAACACCGGGGAGCTGTTTTTT. It encodes CASSVARTSGNTGELFF. The genes are TRBV9 and TRBJ2-2, with 10 nucleotides matching TRBD2. With V trimmed by 0 bases and J by 1 base, 3 bases remained unmatched. CDR3 length: 17 amino acids. In germline, CDR1 is SGDLS, CDR2 YYNGEE.

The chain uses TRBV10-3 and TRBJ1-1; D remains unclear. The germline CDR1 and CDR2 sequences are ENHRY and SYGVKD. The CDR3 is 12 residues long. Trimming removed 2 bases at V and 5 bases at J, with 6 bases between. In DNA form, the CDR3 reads TGTGCCATCAGTGAGGCAGGAACTGAAGCTTTCTTT. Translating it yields CAISEAGTEAFF.

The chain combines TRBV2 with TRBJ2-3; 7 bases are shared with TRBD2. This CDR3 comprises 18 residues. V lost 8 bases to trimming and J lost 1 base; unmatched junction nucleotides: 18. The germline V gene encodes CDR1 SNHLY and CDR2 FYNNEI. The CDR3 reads CASEGVWREGRGTDTQYF. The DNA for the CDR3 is TGTGCCAGCGAGGGAGTTTGGAGGGAGGGCCGTGGCACAGATACGCAGTATTTT.

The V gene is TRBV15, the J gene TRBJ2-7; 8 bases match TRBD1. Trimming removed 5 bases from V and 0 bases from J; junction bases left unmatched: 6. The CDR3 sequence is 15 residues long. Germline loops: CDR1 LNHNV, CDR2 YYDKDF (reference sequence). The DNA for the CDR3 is TGTGCCACCAGCCCCCGGACAGGGAACTCCTACGAGCAGTACTTC. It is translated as CATSPRTGNSYEQYF.

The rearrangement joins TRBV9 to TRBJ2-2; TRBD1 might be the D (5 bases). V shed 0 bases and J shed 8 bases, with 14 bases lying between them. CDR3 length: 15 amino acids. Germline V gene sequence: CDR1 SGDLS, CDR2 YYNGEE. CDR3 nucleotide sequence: TGTGCCAGCAGCGTAGCAGGGTTGGGGCCTGGGGAGCTGTTTTTT. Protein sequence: CASSVAGLGPGELFF.

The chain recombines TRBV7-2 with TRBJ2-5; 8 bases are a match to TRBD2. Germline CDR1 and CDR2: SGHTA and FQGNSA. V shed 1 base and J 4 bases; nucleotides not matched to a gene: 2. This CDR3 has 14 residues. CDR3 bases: TGTGCCAGCAGCTTAGATAGCGGGGCAGAGACCCAGTACTTC. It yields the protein CASSLDSGAETQYF.

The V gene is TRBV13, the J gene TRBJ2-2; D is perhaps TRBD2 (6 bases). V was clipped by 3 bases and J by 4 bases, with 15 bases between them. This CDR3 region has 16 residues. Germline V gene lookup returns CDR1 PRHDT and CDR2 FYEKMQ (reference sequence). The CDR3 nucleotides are TGTGCCAGCAGCTTCACCCGGGAGTGGGGCACCGGGGAGCTGTTTTTT. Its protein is CASSFTREWGTGELFF.

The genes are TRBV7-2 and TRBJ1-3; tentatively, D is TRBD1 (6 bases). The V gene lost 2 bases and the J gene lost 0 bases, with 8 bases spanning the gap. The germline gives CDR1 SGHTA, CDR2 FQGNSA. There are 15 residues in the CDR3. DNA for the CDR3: TGTGCCAGCAGCTTAAGGGACAACTCTGGAAACACCATATATTTT. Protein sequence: CASSLRDNSGNTIYF.

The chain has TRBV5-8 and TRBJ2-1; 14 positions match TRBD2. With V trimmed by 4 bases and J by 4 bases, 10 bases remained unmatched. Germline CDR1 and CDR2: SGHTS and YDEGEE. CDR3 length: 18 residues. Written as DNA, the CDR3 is TGTGCCAGCAGCCTCCGACTAGCGGGAGGGCCATGGTACAATGAGCAGTTCTTC. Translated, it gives CASSLRLAGGPWYNEQFF.